This T cell receptor beta chain was captured in a study of T cells expressing NK-cell markers. Study-wide context: The authors derived TCR beta repertoires from sorted CD3+CD56+NKG2C+, CD3+CD56+NKG2C- and CD3+CD56-NKG2C+ T cells.

Study conclusions and caveats: Once again these clonotypes came out on top in the CD3+CD56-NKG2C+ fraction of a few donors.

It was by 5'RACE template switching with UMIs that TCR beta cDNA was made. TCRdb derives one entry per CDR3 protein from the 5' RACE reads, leaving out DNA. The sample table includes roughly 430,000 distinct CDR3 sequences. Germline-derived CDR1 and CDR2 are MNHNS and SASEGT. The CDR3 covers 15 residues. Regarding this clonotype: No antigen is known for it.

This chain joins TRBV6-1 and TRBJ2-1; TCRdb names TRBD2, which stays unverified in the absence of DNA. The TCR comes from a woman between 18 and 69 years old in good health. Sequenced sample: blood T cells: a sorted CD56 or NKG2C T cell subset, CD4+ or CD8+ T cells, or bulk PBMC T cells (not recorded which). This chain's CDR3 is CASTPRWQTTDEQFF.